This entry features one T cell receptor beta chain sequence. What it binds is not known. Autoimmune disease history or systemic immunosuppression barred patients. Sampled blood was obtained at baseline, cycle 4 day 1, and cycle 7 day 1. CDR3 length: 14 residues. CDR1 SGHAT and CDR2 FQNNGV come from the germline V gene. The V gene end was trimmed by 5 bases and the J gene end by 3 bases; junction bases not matched to a gene: 4. The sample originates from a study of OX40 agonist ivuxolimab in advanced cancers. Findings and caveats of the study: Determination of antigen specificity was not performed for the expanded peripheral T cells.

Profiled with immunoSEQ multiplex PCR; TCRdb holds only in-frame clones, not every one. The sample includes over 55,000 clones, 70% to 85% seen only once; the top ten take 2.4%. The chain carries TRBV11-2 and TRBJ2-7, with 10 bases identical to TRBD1. The source was CD4+ or CD8+ T cells sorted from blood, collected in a trial of the OX40 agonist ivuxolimab. This receptor was identified in an adult with an advanced solid tumor such as melanoma, head and neck, liver or kidney cancer. The CDR3 is CASSPDRGGYEQYF. The CDR3 DNA is TGTGCCAGCAGCCCGGACAGGGGGGGCTACGAGCAGTACTTC.